Listed below are T cell receptor beta chains from one sample, sequenced in a study of patients and donors after allogeneic stem cell transplantation. TCRdb used MiXCR to reprocess the RT-PCR reads, holding one entry per CDR3 protein. The sample shows roughly 960,000 distinct CDR3 sequences, under 20% of them seen only once. Sequencing used blood, either unsorted or a sorted T cell fraction (not recorded which). Every receptor here comes from a human donor who was either an allogeneic HSCT recipient or a stem cell or donor lymphocyte infusion donor (not recorded which). It is not recorded whose cells these are; they may come from a transplant donor. Both conserved end residues are part of each CDR3. D genes are given only for firm matches. Size values are once, few and many counts, or a class for expanded clones, and some rows have none.

>-|few|TRBV29-1|TRBJ2-5
CSVEDAGGTQETQYF
TGCAGCGTTGAAGACGCCGGGGGAACCCAAGAGACCCAGTACTTC
>-|few|TRBV5-1|TRBJ2-7
CASGPTMGLQTYEQYF
TGCGCCAGCGGACCCACCATGGGACTCCAGACCTACGAGCAGTACTTC
>-|-|TRBV12-3/TRBV12-4|TRBJ2-4
CASIWGAEAKNIQYF
TGTGCCAGCATTTGGGGGGCAGAGGCCAAAAACATTCAGTACTTC
>TRBD2|few|TRBV6-2/TRBV6-3|TRBJ2-7
CASTWGAGVSHEQYF
TGTGCCAGCACCTGGGGTGCGGGAGTATCCCACGAGCAGTACTTC
>TRBD2|-|TRBV5-1|TRBJ2-2
CASSLVPSGGFNTGELFF
TGCGCCAGCAGCTTGGTCCCTAGCGGGGGGTTCAACACCGGGGAGCTGTTTTTT
>-|-|TRBV12-3/TRBV12-4|TRBJ2-3
CASSLPPQGATDTQYF
TGTGCCAGCAGCCTACCGCCCCAGGGCGCAACAGATACGCAGTATTTT
>-|few|TRBV5-1|TRBJ1-4
CASSLSRINEKLFF
TGCGCCAGCAGCTTGTCGCGGATTAATGAAAAACTGTTTTTT
>-|few|TRBV30|TRBJ2-3
CAWSVRKRRLTDTQYF
TGTGCCTGGAGTGTCAGGAAGAGGCGTCTCACAGATACGCAGTATTTT
>-|-|TRBV5-1|TRBJ2-1
CASSPQGRAGEQFF
TGCGCCAGCAGCCCCCAGGGGCGGGCAGGTGAGCAGTTCTTC
>-|few|TRBV18|TRBJ2-6
CASSGRANVLTF
TGTGCCAGCTCGGGTAGGGCCAACGTCCTGACTTTC
>-|few|TRBV6-1|TRBJ2-1
CASHTTSRTDYNEQFF
TGTGCCAGCCATACTACGTCTCGGACAGACTACAATGAGCAGTTCTTC
>TRBD2|-|TRBV6-2/TRBV6-3|TRBJ2-1
CASSYGSGLGPFF
TGTGCCAGCAGTTACGGTAGCGGACTAGGGCCGTTCTTC
>-|-|TRBV7-2|TRBJ2-7
CASSLDLGMGEQYF
TGTGCCAGCAGCTTAGATCTAGGTATGGGCGAGCAGTACTTC
>-|few|TRBV14|TRBJ1-1
CASSQGRQVVNTEAFF
TGTGCCAGCAGCCAAGGAAGACAGGTGGTGAACACTGAAGCTTTCTTT
>-|few|TRBV7-2|TRBJ1-4
CASSLARTLRNEKLFF
TGTGCCAGCAGCTTAGCGAGAACCCTACGGAATGAAAAACTGTTTTTT
>-|few|TRBV4-1|TRBJ2-1
CASSQLASEQFF
TGCGCCAGCAGCCAGTTAGCAAGTGAGCAGTTCTTC
>-|-|TRBV4-1|TRBJ2-7
CASSQVITSLYEQYF
TGCGCCAGCAGCCAAGTGATAACTAGCCTCTACGAGCAGTACTTC
>TRBD1|-|TRBV4-3|TRBJ1-6
CASSRRDRNSPLHF
TGCGCCAGCAGCCGCCGGGACAGGAATTCACCCCTCCACTTT
>TRBD1|few|TRBV25-1|TRBJ1-6
CASRGTRGSYNSPLHF
TGTGCCAGCAGGGGGACCAGGGGGTCCTATAATTCACCCCTCCACTTT
>-|-|TRBV20-1|TRBJ2-7
CSAYDRRSSYEQYF
TGCAGTGCATACGACAGGAGGAGCTCCTACGAGCAGTACTTC
>-|few|TRBV21-1|TRBJ1-3
CASSKDGGDTIYF
TGTGCCAGCAGCAAAGACGGAGGAGACACCATATATTTT
>-|few|TRBV6-5|TRBJ2-3
CASSYDWGADTQYF
TGTGCCAGCAGTTACGATTGGGGTGCAGATACGCAGTATTTT
>-|-|TRBV12-3/TRBV12-4|TRBJ2-5
CASSFLSGPETQYF
TGTGCCAGCAGTTTCCTTAGCGGCCCGGAGACCCAGTACTTC
>-|few|TRBV4-3|TRBJ2-2
CASSQIPPLGAVDTGELFF
TGCGCCAGCAGCCAAATCCCGCCGTTGGGGGCCGTCGACACCGGGGAGCTGTTTTTT
>-|few|TRBV4-2|TRBJ1-5
CASSQDRSGNQPQHF
TGTGCCAGCAGCCAAGACAGGAGCGGCAATCAGCCCCAGCATTTT
>-|few|TRBV7-9|TRBJ1-1
CASSPGTGGREAFF
TGTGCCAGCAGCCCGGGGACCGGGGGCAGGGAAGCTTTCTTT
>-|many|TRBV12-3/TRBV12-4|TRBJ2-1
CASSPTRESEQFF
TGTGCCAGCAGCCCTACTAGGGAAAGTGAGCAGTTCTTC
>-|few|TRBV4-3|TRBJ1-2
CASSQVSGYYGYTF
TGCGCCAGCAGCCAAGTTAGCGGCTACTATGGCTACACCTTC
>TRBD1|-|TRBV6-1|TRBJ1-6
CASSMDRDSNSPLHF
TGTGCCAGCAGTATGGACCGGGACAGCAATTCACCCCTCCACTTT
>-|-|TRBV4-3|TRBJ2-7
CASSPQPGVEQYF
TGCGCCAGCAGCCCCCAACCGGGGGTCGAGCAGTACTTC
>-|-|TRBV4-3|TRBJ1-1
CASSQDGFNTEAFF
TGCGCCAGCAGCCAAGACGGGTTTAACACTGAAGCTTTCTTT
>TRBD2|many|TRBV29-1|TRBJ2-5
CSVEASGSAKTQYF
TGCAGCGTTGAGGCTAGCGGGAGTGCGAAGACCCAGTACTTC
>-|-|TRBV12-3/TRBV12-4|TRBJ2-1
CASSLNWGDEQFF
TGTGCCAGCAGCCTTAATTGGGGCGATGAGCAGTTCTTC
>-|-|TRBV7-2|TRBJ1-1
CASSFYRVGNTEAFF
TGTGCCAGCAGCTTCTACAGGGTGGGGAACACTGAAGCTTTCTTT
>TRBD1|-|TRBV5-1|TRBJ2-1
CASSLGTGFSYRNEQFF
TGCGCCAGCAGCTTGGGGACAGGGTTTTCATATCGCAATGAGCAGTTCTTC
>-|few|TRBV7-2|TRBJ1-1
CASSLEAGRVNTEAFF
TGTGCCAGCAGCTTAGAAGCAGGGAGAGTGAACACTGAAGCTTTCTTT
>-|-|TRBV7-9|TRBJ1-5
CASSFPGLDQPQHF
TGTGCCAGCAGCTTTCCGGGCCTCGATCAGCCCCAGCATTTT